This is a list of T cell receptor beta chains from one sample in a study of blood T cell repertoires in COVID-19. TCRdb's table, derived via immunoSEQ multiplex PCR, lists solely in-frame clones and lacks some. The sample holds approximately 50,000 clones; roughly 91% are singletons and the top ten take roughly 7.1%. The sample was peripheral blood. These receptors were taken from a man aged 50 to 60 with active COVID-19. Both conserved end residues are part of each CDR3. D genes are given only for firm matches. Clone size is stated in some rows and not others, as once, few, many or a class when expanded.

CAIRGTGELFF	TGTGCCATCCGGGGCACCGGGGAGCTGTTTTTT	.	11	TRBV10-3	TRBJ2-2	.
CASGFSVVEQYF	TGTGCTAGTGGTTTCTCCGTTGTCGAGCAGTACTTC	.	12	TRBV12-5	TRBJ2-7	.
CASSLAPAGGSGNTIYF	TGTGCCAGCAGCTTGGCCCCGGCAGGGGGCAGTGGAAACACCATATATTTT	TRBD1	17	TRBV5-6	TRBJ1-3	once
CASSQDTLAGLSSYEQYF	TGTGCCAGCAGCCAAGATACCCTAGCGGGTCTGAGCTCCTACGAGCAGTACTTC	TRBD2	18	TRBV3-1/TRBV3-2	TRBJ2-7	.
CASSRSGGRETQYF	TGTGCCAGCAGCCGGTCGGGGGGCAGGGAGACCCAGTACTTC	.	14	TRBV14	TRBJ2-5	.
CASGWRNNEQFF	TGTGCTAGTGGTTGGCGGAACAATGAGCAGTTCTTC	.	12	TRBV12-5	TRBJ2-1	.
CASSQDRRSYEQYF	TGCGCCAGCAGCCAAGATAGGAGGAGCTACGAGCAGTACTTC	.	14	TRBV4-3	TRBJ2-7	few
CAWSTKFGQLSEAFF	TGTGCCTGGAGTACCAAATTCGGACAGCTATCTGAAGCTTTCTTT	.	15	TRBV30	TRBJ1-1	.
CASSGTGNQPQHF	TGTGCCAGCAGCGGGACAGGCAATCAGCCCCAGCATTTT	TRBD1	13	TRBV7-9	TRBJ1-5	few
CASSSITGLAGYTF	TGTGCCAGCAGCTCAATTACAGGTTTGGCCGGCTACACCTTC	.	14	TRBV5-6	TRBJ1-2	once
CASSFRDNEQFF	TGTGCTAGCAGCTTCAGGGACAATGAGCAGTTCTTC	.	12	TRBV7-7	TRBJ2-1	.
CASSRDSDSPLHF	TGTGCCAGCAGCCGGGACAGTGATTCACCCCTCCACTTT	TRBD1	13	TRBV3-1/TRBV3-2	TRBJ1-6	.
CASSKSPQGRTEAFF	TGTGCCAGCAGCAAATCACCGCAGGGTAGGACTGAAGCTTTCTTT	.	15	TRBV6-5	TRBJ1-1	.
CASSPSGEMSNEQFF	TGTGCCAGCAGCCCTAGCGGGGAGATGTCCAATGAGCAGTTCTTC	TRBD2	15	TRBV6-6	TRBJ2-1	.
CASALSSALPGGAFF	TGTGCCAGCGCACTCTCCAGCGCCCTTCCCGGGGGGGCTTTCTTT	.	15	TRBV2	TRBJ1-1	.
CASSQADSYEQYF	TGCGCCAGCAGCCAGGCGGACAGCTACGAGCAGTACTTC	.	13	TRBV4-1	TRBJ2-7	.
CASSLTRVDRAGNTIYF	TGTGCCAGCAGCTTAACCCGGGTGGACAGGGCTGGAAACACCATATATTTT	TRBD1	17	TRBV7-9	TRBJ1-3	few
CASSSLGTGTHEQFF	TGTGCCAGCAGTTCCCTCGGGACAGGAACCCATGAGCAGTTCTTC	TRBD1	15	TRBV27	TRBJ2-1	.
CASSLERGDTEAFF	TGTGCCAGCAGCTTAGAACGGGGGGACACTGAAGCTTTCTTT	.	14	TRBV7-2	TRBJ1-1	.
CASSFFISAEGYTF	TGCGCCAGCAGCTTTTTTATTTCGGCGGAGGGCTACACCTTC	.	14	TRBV5-1	TRBJ1-2	.
CASSQGLVNDEQFF	TGCGCCAGCAGCCAGGGACTAGTTAACGATGAGCAGTTCTTC	TRBD2	14	TRBV5-1	TRBJ2-1	.
CASSLGSLGNIQYF	TGTGCCAGCAGCTTGGGCAGCCTAGGTAACATTCAGTACTTC	.	14	TRBV5-6	TRBJ2-4	.
CASSSVRDRGEKLFF	TGCGCCAGCAGTTCTGTCCGGGACAGGGGGGAAAAACTGTTTTTT	TRBD1	15	TRBV5-1	TRBJ1-4	.
CAISGFPRTTSANSYNEQFF	TGTGCCATCAGTGGGTTCCCCCGCACGACTAGCGCGAACTCCTACAATGAGCAGTTCTTC	TRBD2	20	TRBV10-3	TRBJ2-1	.
CASGPLNSPLHF	TGTGCCAGCGGGCCGCTCAATTCACCCCTCCACTTT	.	12	TRBV9	TRBJ1-6	few
CASSLEADTQYF	TGTGCCAGCAGCCTCGAGGCAGATACGCAGTATTTT	.	12	TRBV13	TRBJ2-3	.
CASSPGLYEQYF	TGTGCCAGCTCACCAGGCCTCTACGAGCAGTACTTC	.	12	TRBV18	TRBJ2-7	.
CASSPNLGWETQYF	TGCGCCAGCAGCCCCAACCTCGGTTGGGAGACCCAGTACTTC	.	14	TRBV5-1	TRBJ2-5	.
CASSFPSTGRLNEQFF	TGTGCCAGCAGCTTCCCCAGCACGGGGAGACTGAATGAGCAGTTCTTC	.	16	TRBV7-8	TRBJ2-1	.
CASSLDGGTRDQETQYF	TGTGCCAGCAGCTTGGACGGTGGAACTAGGGACCAAGAGACCCAGTACTTC	.	17	TRBV5-4	TRBJ2-5	.
CASSQDTGLKAYEQYF	TGTGCCAGCAGCCAGGATACAGGGCTGAAGGCCTACGAGCAGTACTTC	.	16	TRBV3-1/TRBV3-2	TRBJ2-7	.
CASSYVPRNYGYTF	TGTGCCAGCAGTTACGTTCCCAGGAACTATGGCTACACCTTC	.	14	TRBV6-6	TRBJ1-2	once
CASSLAPGQGPLEQYF	TGCGCCAGCAGCTTGGCCCCGGGACAGGGCCCCCTCGAGCAGTACTTC	TRBD1	16	TRBV5-1	TRBJ2-7	.
CASTRDRGGRGYTF	TGTGCCAGCACCCGGGACAGGGGGGGTAGAGGCTACACCTTC	TRBD1	14	TRBV9	TRBJ1-2	few
CASSFLFYNEQFF	TGTGCCAGCAGCTTCCTTTTTTACAATGAGCAGTTCTTC	.	13	TRBV6-2/TRBV6-3	TRBJ2-1	.
CASSLDFSSYEQYF	TGTGCCAGCAGCCTTGATTTTAGCTCCTACGAGCAGTACTTC	.	14	TRBV3-1/TRBV3-2	TRBJ2-7	few
CASSTSGGALGQFF	TGTGCCAGCAGTACTAGCGGGGGGGCGTTAGGGCAGTTCTTC	TRBD2	14	TRBV5-5	TRBJ2-1	.
CASSAMDRAVTEAFF	TGTGCCAGCAGTGCGATGGACAGGGCGGTCACTGAAGCTTTCTTT	TRBD1	15	TRBV28	TRBJ1-1	.
CASGLVRGQGNTIYF	TGTGCTAGTGGTTTGGTACGGGGACAAGGCAACACCATATATTTT	.	15	TRBV12-5	TRBJ1-3	.
CATQADGREGETQYF	TGTGCCACCCAGGCGGACGGGCGGGAGGGAGAGACCCAGTACTTC	TRBD2	15	TRBV15	TRBJ2-5	.
CASSYSPRGREQYF	TGTGCCAGCAGTTACTCACCCAGGGGGCGCGAGCAGTACTTC	TRBD1	14	TRBV6-6	TRBJ2-7	.
CASSFLAGGLTDTQYF	TGCGCCAGCAGCTTCCTCGCGGGTGGCCTCACAGATACGCAGTATTTT	.	16	TRBV5-1	TRBJ2-3	.
CASSGGPNTIYF	TGTGCCAGCAGTGGGGGCCCGAACACCATATATTTT	.	12	TRBV27	TRBJ1-3	.
CASSWGQGDSPLHF	TGCGCCAGCAGCTGGGGACAGGGGGATTCACCCCTCCACTTT	TRBD1	14	TRBV5-1	TRBJ1-6	once
CASSPQGSGNTIYF	TGTGCCAGCAGCCCCCAGGGATCTGGAAACACCATATATTTT	.	14	TRBV2	TRBJ1-3	.
CASSRGGELRETQYF	TGCGCCAGCAGTAGAGGGGGGGAGTTGAGAGAGACCCAGTACTTC	.	15	TRBV5-1	TRBJ2-5	.
CASSTRAGAGDTQYF	TGTGCCAGCAGCACAAGAGCGGGAGCCGGAGATACGCAGTATTTT	TRBD2	15	TRBV5-4	TRBJ2-3	.
CASSFDTRANYGYTF	TGTGCCAGCAGTTTTGACACCAGGGCGAACTATGGCTACACCTTC	.	15	TRBV7-9	TRBJ1-2	.
CASSLLRDTQYF	TGTGCCAGTAGTCTACTGAGGGATACGCAGTATTTT	.	12	TRBV19	TRBJ2-3	.
CSASPGGGNQPQHF	TGCAGTGCTAGTCCAGGGGGCGGCAATCAGCCCCAGCATTTT	TRBD1	14	TRBV20-1	TRBJ1-5	.
CASPTLGTADTIYF	TGTGCCAGCCCGACCCTGGGGACAGCTGACACCATATATTTT	TRBD1	14	TRBV3-1/TRBV3-2	TRBJ1-3	.
CASSGHQEDTQYF	TGTGCCAGCTCCGGACATCAGGAGGATACGCAGTATTTT	.	13	TRBV18	TRBJ2-3	.